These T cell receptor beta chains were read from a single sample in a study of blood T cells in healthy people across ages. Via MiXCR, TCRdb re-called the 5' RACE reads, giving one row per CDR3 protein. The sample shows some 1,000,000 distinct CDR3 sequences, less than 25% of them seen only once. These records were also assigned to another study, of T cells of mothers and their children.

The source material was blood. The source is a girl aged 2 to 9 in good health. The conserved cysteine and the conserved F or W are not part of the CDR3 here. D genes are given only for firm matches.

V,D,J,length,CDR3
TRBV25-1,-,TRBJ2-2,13,ASRPQGANTGELF
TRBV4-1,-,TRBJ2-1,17,ASSQESWYERDNYNEQF
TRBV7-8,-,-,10,ATSADSYEQY
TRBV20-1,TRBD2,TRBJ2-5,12,SARDSREGETQY
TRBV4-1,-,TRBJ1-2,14,ASSQVSPNPNYGYT
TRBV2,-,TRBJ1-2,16,ASRLGTSRNRANYGYT
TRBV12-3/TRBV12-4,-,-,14,ASSPSEGPIPHEQF
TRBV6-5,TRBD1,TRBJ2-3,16,ASSYSRWDRLHTDTQY
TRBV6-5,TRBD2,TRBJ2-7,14,ASSYGTSGAPYEQY
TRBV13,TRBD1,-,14,ASSLEAGQGAYEQY
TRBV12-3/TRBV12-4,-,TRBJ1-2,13,ASSLDGQLYYGYT
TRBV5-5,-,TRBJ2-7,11,ASSLLSVYEQY
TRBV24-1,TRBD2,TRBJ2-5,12,ATSDAGGQETQY
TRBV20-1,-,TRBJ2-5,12,SANPQGTWAEQY
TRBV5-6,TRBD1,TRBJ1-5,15,ASSYRDSLYSNQPQH
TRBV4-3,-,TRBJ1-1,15,ASSQDQNGAQITEAF
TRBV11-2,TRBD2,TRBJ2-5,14,ASSSETSGGRETQY
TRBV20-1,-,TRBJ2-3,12,SARDLGNTDTQY
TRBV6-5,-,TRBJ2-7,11,ASSSPDRGEQY
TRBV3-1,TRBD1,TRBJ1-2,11,ASSLRGQTRYT
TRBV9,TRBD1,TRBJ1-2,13,ASSVDRDYDYGHT
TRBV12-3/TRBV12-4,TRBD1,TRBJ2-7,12,ASSFQGQKYEQY
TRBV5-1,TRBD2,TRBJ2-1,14,ASSPGLAGGTIEQF
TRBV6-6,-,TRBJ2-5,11,ASSLPTEETQY
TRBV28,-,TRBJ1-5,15,ASSLRFGERGNQPQH
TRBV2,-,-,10,ASGAYRYEQY
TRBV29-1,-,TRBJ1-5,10,SVVSGPGPQH
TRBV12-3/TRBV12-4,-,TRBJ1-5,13,ASSLNGGLVQPQH
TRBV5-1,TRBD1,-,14,ASSLRIGQGDYEQY
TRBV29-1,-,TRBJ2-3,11,SVVPTPWDTQY
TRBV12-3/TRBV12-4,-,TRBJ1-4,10,ASSTTGHGLF
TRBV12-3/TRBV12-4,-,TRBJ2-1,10,ASSLELLQQF